These 5 T cell receptor beta chains originate from one sample sequenced in a study of T cells expressing NK-cell markers. TCRdb reprocessed the 5' RACE reads and reports one entry per CDR3 protein, with no DNA. The sample table sets out just under 150,000 distinct CDR3 sequences. The sample taken for sequencing was blood T cells: a sorted CD56 or NKG2C T cell subset, CD4+ or CD8+ T cells, or bulk PBMC T cells (not recorded which). The receptors were sampled from a man in his late teens or twenties in good health.

CDR3 sequence: CASAGGAGVLNEQFF. The chain links TRBV6-1 to TRBJ2-1; TCRdb's assignment of TRBD2 cannot be checked, as there is no DNA. The CDR3 extends over 15 amino acids. Germline lookup yields CDR1 MNHNS and CDR2 SASEGT.

This chain connects TRBV7-9 to TRBJ1-1. From germline, CDR1 is SEHNR and CDR2 FQNEAQ (reference sequence). The CDR3 has 14 residues. CDR3 sequence reads: CASSSSYLNTEAFF.

The genes are TRBV12-3 or TRBV12-4 and TRBJ2-6; with no DNA, the TCRdb D assignment of TRBD2 cannot be verified. The CDR3 loop spans 18 amino acids. The CDR3 here is CASSSLAGAPAGANVLTF.

This CDR3 is CSARERDSQETQYF. The chain links TRBV20-1 to TRBJ2-5; the TRBD1 assignment by TCRdb is unverifiable without DNA. This CDR3 spans 14 amino acids. The germline gives CDR1 DFQATT, CDR2 SNEGSKA (reference sequence).

This sequence joins TRBV7-9 and TRBJ2-1. CDR3 length equals 12 residues. Germline V gene sequence: CDR1 SEHNR, CDR2 FQNEAQ (reference sequence). CDR3 in amino acids: CASSFSQNEQFF.